The present entry profiles one T cell receptor beta chain with its context. TCRdb keeps only in-frame clones here, not all; method: immunoSEQ multiplex PCR. Among around 82,000 clones listed, almost 90% were seen once. These data originate in a study of OX40 agonist ivuxolimab in advanced cancers. Deletions cut 4 bases from V and 6 bases from J, with 9 bases between. The CDR3 contains 12 residues. The sequence derives from an adult with an advanced solid tumor such as melanoma, head and neck, liver or kidney cancer. The rearrangement uses TRBV23-1 and TRBJ2-5; D is unresolved. TRBV23-1 is designated an ORF whose function remains uncertain. The material was CD4+ or CD8+ T cells sorted from blood, obtained in a trial of the OX40 agonist ivuxolimab. The CDR3 region is CASSRWEKTQYF. The CDR3 DNA reads as TGCGCCAGCAGTCGTTGGGAAAAGACCCAGTACTTC.